Presented here are 16 T cell receptor beta chains from one specimen sequenced in a study of T cell responses to AZD1222 COVID-19 vaccine. Sequenced by immunoSEQ multiplex PCR; TCRdb stores in-frame clones only, minus some. The data hold about 100,000 clones, with roughly 89% observed a single time. Source: peripheral blood, taken on day 0 of AZD1222 vaccination. The receptors shown here come from an adult in good health.

This clone was seen more than once but under ten times. The J gene is TRBJ1-5, the V gene TRBV6-5; D remains ambiguous. CDR3 length: 13 amino acids. V was pared by 5 bases and J by 2 bases, with 7 bases between. The germline V gene encodes CDR1 MNHEY and CDR2 SVGAGI. In DNA form, the CDR3 reads TGTGCCAGCAGTCTGAATGGCAATCAGCCCCAGCATTTT. This codes for CASSLNGNQPQHF.

V and J are TRBV6-5 and TRBJ2-7; tentative D call: TRBD1 (6 bases). CDR3 size: 13 residues. V was clipped by 5 bases and J by 2 bases, with 10 bases between them. Germline-derived CDR1 and CDR2 are MNHEY and SVGAGI. CDR3: CASSRTEAYEQYF. CDR3 sequence (DNA): TGTGCCAGCAGTCGGACAGAAGCCTACGAGCAGTACTTC.

The rearrangement joins TRBV7-9 to TRBJ1-3; possible D gene TRBD1, 5 bases. Trimming stripped 5 bases from V and 0 bases from J, with 17 bases between. Germline lookup yields CDR1 SEHNR and CDR2 FQNEAQ (reference sequence). This CDR3 region has 17 residues. The CDR3 nucleotides read TGTGCCAGCAGCCCTTTGACGACGAGGGGCTCTGGAAACACCATATATTTT. It translates to CASSPLTTRGSGNTIYF.

The chain combines TRBV6-6 with TRBJ1-1; D gene unclear. Germline V CDR1 and CDR2: MNHNY, SVGAGI (reference sequence). This CDR3 has 14 amino acids. The germline V and J ends were trimmed by 0 bases and 1 base, with 6 bases remaining between them. CDR3 nucleotide sequence: TGTGCCAGCAGTTACTCCGGGTCGAACACTGAAGCTTTCTTT. This gives the protein CASSYSGSNTEAFF.

The chain has TRBV6-5 and TRBJ2-7; D is unresolved. The ends were cut back, 7 bases at V and 0 bases at J, with 10 bases in the middle. This CDR3 comprises 13 residues. The V gene's germline CDR1 is MNHEY and CDR2 SVGAGI. The CDR3 spells CASNIYFSYEQYF. The CDR3 bases are TGTGCCAGCAATATCTACTTCTCCTACGAGCAGTACTTC.

The chain has TRBV28 and TRBJ1-1, with D uncertain. V was cut by 6 bases and J by 2 bases, with 7 bases left in between. The CDR3 extends over 12 amino acids. Germline values: CDR1 MDHEN, CDR2 SYDVKM. This chain's CDR3 is CASRVRNTEAFF. The CDR3 DNA follows: TGTGCCAGCAGAGTCAGAAACACTGAAGCTTTCTTT.

The chain couples TRBV27 to TRBJ1-2, with TRBD1 matching over 7 bases. The germline V gene encodes CDR1 MNHEY and CDR2 SMNVEV (reference sequence). With 4 bases clipped from V and 4 bases from J, the junction kept 12 bases outside the gene matches. The CDR3 consists of 16 residues. The CDR3 here is CASSWRTGKIIYGYTF. In nucleotides, the CDR3 is TGTGCCAGCAGTTGGAGGACAGGCAAGATTATCTATGGCTACACCTTC.

This chain connects TRBV10-1 to TRBJ2-3, with TRBD1 identical over 11 bases. There are 15 residues in the CDR3. Trimming cost V 3 bases and J 3 bases; bases outside gene matches: 2. Germline loops: CDR1 WNHNN, CDR2 SYGVQD (reference sequence). Here the CDR3 reads CASSDGQGATDTQYF. The CDR3 DNA follows: TGCGCCAGCAGTGACGGACAGGGGGCAACAGATACGCAGTATTTT.

This clone has only a few counts. The chain employs TRBV2 and TRBJ1-5; possibly TRBD1 for D (5 bases). V dropped 7 bases and J dropped 3 bases, with 10 bases sitting between them. CDR3 length equals 13 residues. Germline V lookup: CDR1 SNHLY, CDR2 FYNNEI. This CDR3 is CASIRDPNQPQHF. CDR3 nucleotide sequence: TGTGCCAGCATTCGGGACCCCAATCAGCCCCAGCATTTT.

The chain employs TRBV2 and TRBJ1-1; D gene uncertain. This CDR3 has 14 amino acids. Germline V gene data show CDR1 as SNHLY and CDR2 as FYNNEI. V lost 8 bases, J lost 6 bases, and 19 bases lay in between. The CDR3 loop reads CASFLNSGIAEAFF. The CDR3, as DNA: TGTGCCAGCTTTTTGAACTCGGGCATCGCTGAAGCTTTCTTT.

The chain uses TRBV14 and TRBJ2-5; no clear D. The CDR3 length is 15 residues. Trimming pared 3 bases from V and 5 bases from J, leaving 16 bases between. The germline V gene has CDR1 SGHDN and CDR2 FVKESK. CDR3 DNA sequence: TGTGCCAGCAGCCACCAAAGAGCAATTTGGGAGACCCAGTACTTC. Encoded protein: CASSHQRAIWETQYF.

The CDR3 sequence is CASSELGWTGGGNYGYTF. CDR3 nucleotide sequence: TGTGCCAGCAGTGAATTAGGGTGGACGGGGGGTGGAAACTATGGCTACACCTTC. The J gene is TRBJ1-2, the V gene TRBV6-1; a possible D gene is TRBD1 (5 bases). There are 18 residues in the CDR3. Trimming pared 2 bases from V and 2 bases from J, leaving 21 bases between. Germline CDR1 reads MNHNS; CDR2 reads SASEGT.

Within the sample, this clone is medium-sized. This chain uses TRBV2 with TRBJ2-7; tentatively, D is TRBD2 (6 bases). Germline CDR1 SNHLY, CDR2 FYNNEI. Trimming took off 10 bases at V and 3 bases at J, with 13 bases between the two ends. The CDR3 is made up of 12 amino acids. The CDR3 DNA follows: TGTGCCACAGGGACGGACTACTACGAGCAGTACTTC. This codes for CATGTDYYEQYF.

The chain carries TRBV5-1 and TRBJ2-1, with D unresolved. The ends were cut back, 0 bases at V and 0 bases at J, with 13 bases in the middle. CDR3 length: 17 amino acids. Looked up from germline, CDR1 is SGHRS and CDR2 is YFSETQ. The CDR3, as DNA: TGCGCCAGCAGCTTGGTACCGGATGCGAGCTCCTACAATGAGCAGTTCTTC. Translation: CASSLVPDASSYNEQFF.

The genes are TRBV19 and TRBJ1-2, with D maybe TRBD1 (5 bases). The CDR3 is made up of 13 amino acids. Trimming removed 7 bases from V and 3 bases from J, with 12 bases in between. In germline, CDR1 is LNHDA, CDR2 SQIVND (reference sequence). The CDR3 DNA reads TGTGCCAGTACGTTCACGGGACACTATGGCTACACCTTC. Translated, it gives CASTFTGHYGYTF.

This chain uses TRBV6-1 with TRBJ1-5; 7 bases map to TRBD1. Germline CDR1 MNHNS, CDR2 SASEGT. The CDR3 contains 16 residues. V shed 4 bases, J shed 3 bases, and the junction held 9 bases outside the gene matches. The CDR3 loop is CASSGHLTGNNQPQHF. The CDR3 DNA sequence: TGTGCCAGCAGTGGACATTTGACAGGGAACAATCAGCCCCAGCATTTT.